Listed below are T cell receptor beta chains from one sample, sequenced in a study of neurological immune-mediated disorders. MiXCR, run by TCRdb on the 5' RACE reads, gives a single entry per CDR3 protein. The sample contains 65,000 to 70,000 distinct CDR3 sequences, about 4% of which appear only once. Sequencing used PBMCs. All receptors derive from a man under 40 with multiple sclerosis. CDR3s include the opening cysteine and the closing phenylalanine or tryptophan.

CDR3 protein: CSARDAANYGYTF
V gene: TRBV20-1
J gene: TRBJ1-2

CDR3 protein: CASSLRTLGQKPYEQYF
V gene: TRBV7-9
J gene: TRBJ2-7

CDR3 protein: CSAYDSSYGYTF
V gene: TRBV20-1
J gene: TRBJ1-2

CDR3 protein: CSARDLQETQYF
V gene: TRBV20-1
J gene: TRBJ2-5

CDR3 protein: CASSFQTSGGTYTQYF
V gene: TRBV28
J gene: TRBJ2-3

CDR3 protein: CSAHTGFGAGYTF
V gene: TRBV20-1
J gene: TRBJ1-2

CDR3 protein: CASRYGTGGSYNSPLHF
V gene: TRBV12-3/TRBV12-4
J gene: TRBJ1-6

CDR3 protein: CASSPWLTQPQHF
V gene: TRBV7-2
J gene: TRBJ1-5

CDR3 protein: CSARDRIGLAEAFF
V gene: TRBV20-1
J gene: TRBJ1-1

CDR3 protein: CASSLSRTSGLFF
V gene: TRBV11-2
J gene: TRBJ2-3

CDR3 protein: CSAKSYRGDTEAFF
V gene: TRBV20-1
J gene: TRBJ1-1

CDR3 protein: CASSLGDTMDEQFF
V gene: TRBV5-1
J gene: TRBJ2-1

CDR3 protein: CASSFGSYEQYF
V gene: TRBV25-1
J gene: TRBJ2-7

CDR3 protein: CASSSGLGSPTDTQYF
V gene: TRBV7-9
J gene: TRBJ2-3

CDR3 protein: CASSLSQGVYGYTF
V gene: TRBV7-2
J gene: TRBJ1-2

CDR3 protein: CSVERPGGNTIYF
V gene: TRBV29-1
J gene: TRBJ1-3

CDR3 protein: CASSSTGFHEQYF
V gene: TRBV5-1
J gene: TRBJ2-7

CDR3 protein: CASSYYGTGKGQPQHF
V gene: TRBV6-5
J gene: TRBJ1-5

CDR3 protein: CSAVAQGNNYGYTF
V gene: TRBV20-1
J gene: TRBJ1-2

CDR3 protein: CASSDSWQGNEQFF
V gene: TRBV6-4
J gene: TRBJ2-1

CDR3 protein: CASSPVLEVLGDSPLHF
V gene: TRBV18
J gene: TRBJ1-6

CDR3 protein: CAISESGGAGQPQHF
V gene: TRBV10-3
J gene: TRBJ1-5

CDR3 protein: CASAQMWDLGRTEAFF
V gene: TRBV28
J gene: TRBJ1-1

CDR3 protein: CASGYRDQPQHF
V gene: TRBV6-5
J gene: TRBJ1-5

CDR3 protein: CSVSTGYNEQFF
V gene: TRBV29-1
J gene: TRBJ2-1

CDR3 protein: CSASVPGLTQYF
V gene: TRBV20-1
J gene: TRBJ2-5

CDR3 protein: CASSLRGIDEKLFF
V gene: TRBV12-3/TRBV12-4
J gene: TRBJ1-4

CDR3 protein: CASSPQGMGTDTQYF
V gene: TRBV11-2
J gene: TRBJ2-3

CDR3 protein: CASSPQITDTQYF
V gene: TRBV9
J gene: TRBJ2-3

CDR3 protein: CSAIEEGGTEAFF
V gene: TRBV20-1
J gene: TRBJ1-1

CDR3 protein: CASSPRGGGQYNEQFF
V gene: TRBV9
J gene: TRBJ2-1

CDR3 protein: CASRRGLADTQYF
V gene: TRBV10-1
J gene: TRBJ2-3

CDR3 protein: CSASAGTSLLNEQFF
V gene: TRBV20-1
J gene: TRBJ2-1

CDR3 protein: CASSLATANYGYTF
V gene: TRBV5-1
J gene: TRBJ1-2

CDR3 protein: CASSRTGTGAQETQYF
V gene: TRBV6-5
J gene: TRBJ2-5

CDR3 protein: CASTQRVTSNEQFF
V gene: TRBV6-5
J gene: TRBJ2-1

CDR3 protein: CASSQLDRSEAFF
V gene: TRBV3-1
J gene: TRBJ1-1